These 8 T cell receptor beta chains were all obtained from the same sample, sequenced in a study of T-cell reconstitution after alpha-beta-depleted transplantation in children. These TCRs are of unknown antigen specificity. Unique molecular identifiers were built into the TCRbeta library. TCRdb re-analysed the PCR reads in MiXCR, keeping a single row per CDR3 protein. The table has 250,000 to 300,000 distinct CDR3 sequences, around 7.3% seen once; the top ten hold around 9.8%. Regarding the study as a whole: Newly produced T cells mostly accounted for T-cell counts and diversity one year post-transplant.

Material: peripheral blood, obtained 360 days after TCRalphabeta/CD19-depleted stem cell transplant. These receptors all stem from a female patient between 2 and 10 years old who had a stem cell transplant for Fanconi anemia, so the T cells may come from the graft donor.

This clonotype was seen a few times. The CDR3 protein is CASSRVTYEQYF. In DNA form, the CDR3 reads TGTGCCAGCAGCCGGGTGACCTACGAGCAGTACTTC. The chain has TRBV3-1 and TRBJ2-7; unclear D gene. The germline CDR1 and CDR2 sequences are LGHDT and YNNKEL (reference sequence). Between the trimmed V and J ends, which lost 4 bases and 2 bases, there was a span of 6 bases. The CDR3 spans 12 residues.

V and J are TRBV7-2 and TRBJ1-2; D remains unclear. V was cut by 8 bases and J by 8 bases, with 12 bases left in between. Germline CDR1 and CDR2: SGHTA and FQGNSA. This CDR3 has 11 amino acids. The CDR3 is CASLPVEGYTF. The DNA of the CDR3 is TGTGCCAGCCTTCCGGTGGAGGGCTACACCTTC.

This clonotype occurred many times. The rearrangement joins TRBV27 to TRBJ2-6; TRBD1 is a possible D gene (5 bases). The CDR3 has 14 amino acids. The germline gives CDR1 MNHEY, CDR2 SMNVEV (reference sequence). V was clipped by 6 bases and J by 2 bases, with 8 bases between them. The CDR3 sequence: CASSQGTGANVLTF. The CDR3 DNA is TGTGCCAGCAGCCAGGGAACTGGGGCCAACGTCCTGACTTTC.

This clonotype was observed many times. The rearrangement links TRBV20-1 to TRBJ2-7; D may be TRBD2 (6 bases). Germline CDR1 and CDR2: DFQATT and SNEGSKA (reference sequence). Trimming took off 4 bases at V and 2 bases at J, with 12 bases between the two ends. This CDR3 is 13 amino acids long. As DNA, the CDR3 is TGCAGTGCTATCAAGCGGGTTGCCTACGAGCAGTACTTC. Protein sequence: CSAIKRVAYEQYF.

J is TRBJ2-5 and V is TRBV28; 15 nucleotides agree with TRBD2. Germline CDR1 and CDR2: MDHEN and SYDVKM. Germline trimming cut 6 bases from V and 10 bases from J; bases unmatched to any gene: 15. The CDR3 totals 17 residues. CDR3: CASSRGDRGLAGGVQYF. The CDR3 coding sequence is TGTGCCAGCAGCCGGGGGGACAGGGGACTAGCGGGAGGTGTCCAGTACTTC. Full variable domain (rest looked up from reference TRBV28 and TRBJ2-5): DVKVTQSSRYLVKRTGEKVFLECVQDMDHENMFWYRQDPGLGLRLIYFSYDVKMKEKGDIPEGYSVSREKKERFSLILESASTNQTSMYLCASSRGDRGLAGGVQYFGPGTRLLVL.

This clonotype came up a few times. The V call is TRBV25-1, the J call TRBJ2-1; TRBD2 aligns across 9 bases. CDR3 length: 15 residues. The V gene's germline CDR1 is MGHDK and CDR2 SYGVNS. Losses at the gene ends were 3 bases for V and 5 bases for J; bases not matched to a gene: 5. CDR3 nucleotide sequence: TGTGCCAGCAGTGAGGCGGGAGGGCCTGACAATGAGCAGTTCTTC. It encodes CASSEAGGPDNEQFF.

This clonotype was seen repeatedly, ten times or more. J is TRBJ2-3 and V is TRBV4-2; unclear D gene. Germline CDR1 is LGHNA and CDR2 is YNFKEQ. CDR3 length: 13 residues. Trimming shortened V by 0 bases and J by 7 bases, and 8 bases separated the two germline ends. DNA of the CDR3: TGTGCCAGCAGCCAAGAGAATTTAAATACGCAGTATTTT. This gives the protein CASSQENLNTQYF.

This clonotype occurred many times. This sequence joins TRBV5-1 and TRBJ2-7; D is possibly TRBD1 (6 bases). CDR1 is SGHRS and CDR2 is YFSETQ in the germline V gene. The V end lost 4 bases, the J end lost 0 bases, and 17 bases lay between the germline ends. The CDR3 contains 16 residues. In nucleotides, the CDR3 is TGCGCCAGCAGCCAAACCTTGACAGGTAGCTCCTACGAGCAGTACTTC. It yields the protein CASSQTLTGSSYEQYF.